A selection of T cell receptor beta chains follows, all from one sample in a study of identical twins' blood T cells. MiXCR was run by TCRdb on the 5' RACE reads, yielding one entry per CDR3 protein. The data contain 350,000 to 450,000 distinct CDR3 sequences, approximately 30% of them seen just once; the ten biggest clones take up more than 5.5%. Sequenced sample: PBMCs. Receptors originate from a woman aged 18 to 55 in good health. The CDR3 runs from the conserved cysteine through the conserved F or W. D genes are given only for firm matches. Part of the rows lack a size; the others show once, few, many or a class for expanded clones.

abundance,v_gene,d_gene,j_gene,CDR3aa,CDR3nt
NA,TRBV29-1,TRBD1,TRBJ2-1,CSVEDREDNEQFF,TGCAGCGTTGAGGACAGGGAAGACAATGAGCAGTTCTTC
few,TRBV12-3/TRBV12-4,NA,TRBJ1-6,CASRTVGSPLHF,TGTGCCAGCAGAACAGTAGGGTCACCCCTCCACTTT
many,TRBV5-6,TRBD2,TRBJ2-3,CASSFTSGVTDTQYF,TGTGCCAGCAGCTTTACTAGCGGGGTCACAGATACGCAGTATTTT
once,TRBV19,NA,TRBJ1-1,CASRFAGMDTEAFF,TGTGCCAGCCGCTTCGCAGGCATGGACACTGAAGCTTTCTTT
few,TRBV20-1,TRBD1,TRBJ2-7,CSAFTGVTYEQYF,TGCAGTGCTTTCACAGGGGTAACCTACGAGCAGTACTTC
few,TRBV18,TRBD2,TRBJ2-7,CASSPLPVAGAGPYEQYF,TGTGCCAGCTCACCACTACCGGTAGCGGGAGCGGGCCCCTACGAGCAGTACTTC
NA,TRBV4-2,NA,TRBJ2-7,CASSPFRGTTYEQYF,TGTGCCAGCAGCCCCTTTAGGGGAACGACCTACGAGCAGTACTTC
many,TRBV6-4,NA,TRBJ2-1,CASSDGGSLNEQFF,TGTGCCAGCAGTGACGGGGGTAGCCTCAATGAGCAGTTCTTC
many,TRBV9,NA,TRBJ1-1,CASSVVPVGTEAFF,TGTGCCAGCAGCGTAGTACCGGTCGGCACTGAAGCTTTCTTT
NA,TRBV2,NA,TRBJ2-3,CAGRIDNADTQYF,TGTGCCGGCAGGATAGACAACGCAGATACGCAGTATTTT
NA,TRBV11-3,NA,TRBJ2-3,CASSPRWSTDTQYF,TGTGCCAGCAGCCCCCGGTGGAGCACAGATACGCAGTATTTT